This T cell receptor (beta chain) originates from a study of read filtering for tumor transcriptome and immune sequencing. At the level of the study: Mean patient age was roughly 70 years, range roughly 45 to 85; 16 to 20 male, more than 11 female. Fewer than 10 patients were R-ISS I, 16 were R-ISS II, 6 or 7 were R-ISS III.

This library used roughly 400 ng RNA and molecular barcoded adaptors spanning alpha/delta and beta/gamma chains. TCRdb recomputed calls from the reads with MiXCR, one row per CDR3 protein. The data hold around 130,000 distinct CDR3 sequences, with approximately 13% observed a single time. CDR1 and CDR2 from the germline V gene are SGHRS and YFSETQ. This CDR3 is built from 13 residues. Study-level points and caveats: IR-seq and RNA-seq agreed better without single-read clonotypes.

This clonotype has a single count. Its antigen is not identified. This may be a read error: a much more frequent sequence differs by one nucleotide. This TCR derives from a donor aged 40 or over with multiple myeloma. Sequenced material: a population of CD138-negative cells sorted from bone marrow. The chain carries TRBV5-1 and TRBJ2-6, with a weak D call TRBD1 (5 bases). This CDR3 is CASSLVGANFLTF. The DNA of the CDR3 is TGCGCCAGCAGCTTGGTTGGGGCCAACTTCCTGACTTTC.